The present TCR beta chain was sequenced within a study of blood T cell repertoires in COVID-19. Background on the study: Acute-phase and convalescent COVID-19 samples originated in the United States, Italy and Spain.

Per the original methods: Estimates of nucleated cell counts were drawn from the amplification of reference gene primers. Generated by immunoSEQ multiplex PCR, the TCRdb table keeps only in-frame clones and is missing some. V, J and clone size reflect that table, while D and trimming were determined from the DNA. The sample has approximately 110,000 clones; less than 85% are singletons. The sequenced sample consisted of peripheral blood. The receptor comes from a human donor in a cohort sampled during active or convalescent COVID-19.

The CDR3 sequence is CATIDMPGYEQYF. The CDR3 DNA follows: TGTGCCACCATAGATATGCCAGGCTACGAGCAGTACTTC. J is TRBJ2-7 and V is TRBV24-1; D gene uncertain. With 8 bases removed from V and 3 bases from J, the gap between germline ends came to 13 bases. Per germline, CDR1 KGHDR and CDR2 SFDVKD. The CDR3 consists of 13 residues.